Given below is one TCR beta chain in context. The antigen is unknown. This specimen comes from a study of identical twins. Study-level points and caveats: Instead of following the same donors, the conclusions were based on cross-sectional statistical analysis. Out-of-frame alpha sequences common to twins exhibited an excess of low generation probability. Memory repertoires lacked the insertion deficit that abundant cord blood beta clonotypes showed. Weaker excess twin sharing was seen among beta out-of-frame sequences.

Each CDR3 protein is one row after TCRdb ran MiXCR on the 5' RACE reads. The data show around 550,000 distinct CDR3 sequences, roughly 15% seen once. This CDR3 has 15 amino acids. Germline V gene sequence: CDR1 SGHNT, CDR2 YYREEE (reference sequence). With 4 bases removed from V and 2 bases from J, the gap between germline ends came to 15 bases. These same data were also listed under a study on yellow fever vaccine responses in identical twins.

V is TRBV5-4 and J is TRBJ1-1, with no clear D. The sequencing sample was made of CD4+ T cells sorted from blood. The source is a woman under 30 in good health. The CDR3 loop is CASSAATGFNTEAFF. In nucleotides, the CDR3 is TGTGCCAGCAGCGCAGCGACTGGGTTTAACACTGAAGCTTTCTTT. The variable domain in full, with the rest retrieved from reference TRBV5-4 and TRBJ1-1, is ETGVTQSPTHLIKTRGQQVTLRCSSQSGHNTVSWYQQALGQGPQFIFQYYREEENGRGNFPPRFSGLQFPNYSSELNVNALELDDSALYLCASSAATGFNTEAFFGQGTRLTVV.